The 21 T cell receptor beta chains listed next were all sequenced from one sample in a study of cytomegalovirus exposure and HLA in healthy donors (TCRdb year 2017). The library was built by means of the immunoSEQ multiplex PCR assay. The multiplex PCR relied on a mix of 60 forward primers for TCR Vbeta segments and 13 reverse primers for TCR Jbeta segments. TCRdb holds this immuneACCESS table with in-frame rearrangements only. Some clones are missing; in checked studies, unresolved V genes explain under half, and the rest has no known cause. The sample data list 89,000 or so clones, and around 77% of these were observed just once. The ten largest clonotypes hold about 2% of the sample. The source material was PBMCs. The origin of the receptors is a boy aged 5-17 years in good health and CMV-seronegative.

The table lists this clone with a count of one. As DNA, the CDR3 is TGCGCCAGCAGCCATCTTAGCGGGGGGGATAGATACAATGAGCAGTTCTTC. The encoded protein is CASSHLSGGDRYNEQFF. The chain links TRBV4-3 to TRBJ2-1; TRBD2 matches at 11 bases. Germline values: CDR1 LGHNA, CDR2 YSLEER. After removal of 3 bases from V and 4 bases from J, the junction contained 8 bases not matched to a gene. The CDR3 runs to 17 residues.

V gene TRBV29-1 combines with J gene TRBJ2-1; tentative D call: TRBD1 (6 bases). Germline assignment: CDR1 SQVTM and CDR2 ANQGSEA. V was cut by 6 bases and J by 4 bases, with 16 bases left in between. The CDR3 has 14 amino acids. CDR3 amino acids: CSVRQEAWYNEQFF. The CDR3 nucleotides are TGCAGCGTGAGACAGGAGGCTTGGTACAATGAGCAGTTCTTC.

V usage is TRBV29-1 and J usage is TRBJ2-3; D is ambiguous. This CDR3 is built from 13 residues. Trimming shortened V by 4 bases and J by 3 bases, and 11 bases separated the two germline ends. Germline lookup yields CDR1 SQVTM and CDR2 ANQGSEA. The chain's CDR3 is CSVVGRQTDTQYF. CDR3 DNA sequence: TGCAGCGTTGTTGGCAGGCAAACAGATACGCAGTATTTT.

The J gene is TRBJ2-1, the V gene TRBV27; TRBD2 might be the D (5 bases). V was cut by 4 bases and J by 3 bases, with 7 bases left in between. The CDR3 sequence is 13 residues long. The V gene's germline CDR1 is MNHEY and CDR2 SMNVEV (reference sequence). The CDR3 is CASSSTSYNEQFF. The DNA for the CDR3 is TGTGCCAGCAGTTCCACTAGCTACAATGAGCAGTTCTTC.

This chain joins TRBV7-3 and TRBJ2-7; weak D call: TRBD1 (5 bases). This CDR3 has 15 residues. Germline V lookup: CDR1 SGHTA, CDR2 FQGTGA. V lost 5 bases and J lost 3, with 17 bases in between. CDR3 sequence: CASSPYGQGYYEQYF. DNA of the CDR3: TGTGCCAGCAGCCCCTATGGGCAGGGATACTACGAGCAGTACTTC.

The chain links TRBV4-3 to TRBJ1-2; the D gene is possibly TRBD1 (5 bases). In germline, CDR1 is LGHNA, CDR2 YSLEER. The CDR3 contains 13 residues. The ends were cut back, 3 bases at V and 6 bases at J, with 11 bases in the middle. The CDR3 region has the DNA TGCGCCAGCAGCCAGGGGGGTTTCAATGGCTACACCTTC. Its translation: CASSQGGFNGYTF.

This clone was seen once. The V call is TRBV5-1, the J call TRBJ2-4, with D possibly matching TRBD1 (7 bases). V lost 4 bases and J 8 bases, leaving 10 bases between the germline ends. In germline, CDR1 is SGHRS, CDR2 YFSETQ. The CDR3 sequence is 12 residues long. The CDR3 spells CASSARGDIQYF. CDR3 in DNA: TGCGCCAGCAGCGCCAGGGGGGACATTCAGTACTTC.

The CDR3 coding sequence is TGTGCCAGCAGCACCGAACAGATCTCCTACGAGCAGTACTTC. Translated: CASSTEQISYEQYF. The gene calls are TRBV28 and TRBJ2-7, with D unresolved. V was pared by 6 bases and J by 0 bases, with 12 bases between. This CDR3 comprises 14 residues. From germline, CDR1 is MDHEN and CDR2 SYDVKM.

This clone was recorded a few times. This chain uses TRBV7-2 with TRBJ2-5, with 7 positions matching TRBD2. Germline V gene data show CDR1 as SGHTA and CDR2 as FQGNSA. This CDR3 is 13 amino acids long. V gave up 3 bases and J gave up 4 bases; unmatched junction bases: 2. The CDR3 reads CASSLGGIETQYF. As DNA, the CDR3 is TGTGCCAGCAGCTTGGGGGGGATAGAGACCCAGTACTTC. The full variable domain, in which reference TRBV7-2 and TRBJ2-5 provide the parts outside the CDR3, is GAGVSQSPSNKVTEKGKDVELRCDPISGHTALYWYRQSLGQGLEFLIYFQGNSAPDKSGLPSDRFSAERTGGSVSTLTIQRTQQEDSAVYLCASSLGGIETQYFGPGTRLLVL.

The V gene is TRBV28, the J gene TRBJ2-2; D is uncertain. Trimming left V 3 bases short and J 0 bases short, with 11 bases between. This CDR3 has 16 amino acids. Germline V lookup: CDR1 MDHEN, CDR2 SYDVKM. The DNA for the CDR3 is TGTGCCAGCAGTTTCCTAGACGGTGCGAACACCGGGGAGCTGTTTTTT. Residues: CASSFLDGANTGELFF.

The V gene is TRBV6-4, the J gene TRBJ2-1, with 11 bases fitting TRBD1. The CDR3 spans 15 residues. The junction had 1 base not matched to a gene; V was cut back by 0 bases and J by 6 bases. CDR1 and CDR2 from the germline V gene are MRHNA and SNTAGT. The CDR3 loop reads CASSDSGTGGNEQFF. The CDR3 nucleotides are TGTGCCAGCAGTGACTCCGGGACAGGGGGCAATGAGCAGTTCTTC.

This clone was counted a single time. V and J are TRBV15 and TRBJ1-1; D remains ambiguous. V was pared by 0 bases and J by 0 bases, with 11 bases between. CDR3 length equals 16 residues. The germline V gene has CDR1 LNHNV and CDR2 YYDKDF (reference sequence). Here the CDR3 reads CATSREAERLNTEAFF. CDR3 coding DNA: TGTGCCACCAGCAGAGAGGCCGAGCGTTTGAACACTGAAGCTTTCTTT.

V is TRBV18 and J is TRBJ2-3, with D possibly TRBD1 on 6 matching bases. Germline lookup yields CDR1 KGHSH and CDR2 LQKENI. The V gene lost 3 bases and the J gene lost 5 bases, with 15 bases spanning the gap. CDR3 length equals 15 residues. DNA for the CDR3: TGTGCCAGCTCACCGGTCCAGGGGCGCGGAGATACGCAGTATTTT. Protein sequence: CASSPVQGRGDTQYF. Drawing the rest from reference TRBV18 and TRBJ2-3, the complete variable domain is NAGVMQNPRHLVRRRGQEARLRCSPMKGHSHVYWYRQLPEEGLKFMVYLQKENIIDESGMPKERFSAEFPKEGPSILRIQQVVRGDSAAYFCASSPVQGRGDTQYFGPGTRLTVL.

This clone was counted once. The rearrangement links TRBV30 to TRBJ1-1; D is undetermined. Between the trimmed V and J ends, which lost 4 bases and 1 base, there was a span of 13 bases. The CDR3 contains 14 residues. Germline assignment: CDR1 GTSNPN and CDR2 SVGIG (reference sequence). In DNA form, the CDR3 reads TGTGCCTGGATTTGGAGAGACGGGAACACTGAAGCTTTCTTT. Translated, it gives CAWIWRDGNTEAFF.

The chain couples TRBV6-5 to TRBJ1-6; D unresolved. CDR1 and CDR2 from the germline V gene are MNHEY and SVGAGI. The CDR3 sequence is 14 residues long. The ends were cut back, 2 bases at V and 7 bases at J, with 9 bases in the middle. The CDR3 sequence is CASSYGSGNSPLHF. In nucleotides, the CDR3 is TGTGCCAGCAGTTACGGTTCGGGAAATTCACCCCTCCACTTT.

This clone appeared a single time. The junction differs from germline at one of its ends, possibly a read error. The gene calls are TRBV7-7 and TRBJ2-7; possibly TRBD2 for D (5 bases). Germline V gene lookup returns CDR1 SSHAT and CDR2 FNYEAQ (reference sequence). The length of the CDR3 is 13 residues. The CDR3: CASSPRGQYEQYF. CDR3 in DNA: TGTGCTAGCAGCCCCCGCGGGCAATACGAGCAGTACTTC.

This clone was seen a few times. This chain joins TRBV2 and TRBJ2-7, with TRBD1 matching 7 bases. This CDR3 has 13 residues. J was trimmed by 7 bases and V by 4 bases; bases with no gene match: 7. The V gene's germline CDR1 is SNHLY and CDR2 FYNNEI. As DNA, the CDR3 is TGTGCCAGCAGTGGGCCAGGGGGACGGGAGCAGTACTTC. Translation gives CASSGPGGREQYF.

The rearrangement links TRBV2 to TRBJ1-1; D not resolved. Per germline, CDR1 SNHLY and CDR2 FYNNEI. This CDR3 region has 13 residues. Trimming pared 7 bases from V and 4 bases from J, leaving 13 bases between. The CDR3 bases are TGTGCCAGCACCTACCGGGAGTCCACTGAAGCTTTCTTT. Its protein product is CASTYRESTEAFF.

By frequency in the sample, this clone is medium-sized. CDR3 protein: CASSISGRDIQYF. CDR3 bases: TGTGCCAGCAGCATTAGCGGGAGGGACATTCAGTACTTC. The chain couples TRBV21-1 to TRBJ2-4; the D call in the table, TRBD2, was not verified against the DNA. TRBV21-1 corresponds to a pseudogene. The CDR3 covers 13 residues.

The CDR3 sequence is CASSRRAGLQETQYF. The DNA of the CDR3 is TGTGCCAGCAGCAGGAGAGCGGGGCTACAAGAGACCCAGTACTTC. J is TRBJ2-5 and V is TRBV5-6; the match to TRBD2 covers 7 bases. The CDR3 has 15 residues. V lost 4 bases, J lost 2 bases, and 8 bases stayed unmatched. Germline V gives CDR1 SGHDT, CDR2 YYEEEE.

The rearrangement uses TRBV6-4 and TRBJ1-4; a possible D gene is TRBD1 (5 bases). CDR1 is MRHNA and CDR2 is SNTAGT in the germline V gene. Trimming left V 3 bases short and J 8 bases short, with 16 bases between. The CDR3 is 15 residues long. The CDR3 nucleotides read TGTGCCAGCAGTGATAGAACAGGCTTGGGGGAAAAACTGTTTTTT. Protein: CASSDRTGLGEKLFF.